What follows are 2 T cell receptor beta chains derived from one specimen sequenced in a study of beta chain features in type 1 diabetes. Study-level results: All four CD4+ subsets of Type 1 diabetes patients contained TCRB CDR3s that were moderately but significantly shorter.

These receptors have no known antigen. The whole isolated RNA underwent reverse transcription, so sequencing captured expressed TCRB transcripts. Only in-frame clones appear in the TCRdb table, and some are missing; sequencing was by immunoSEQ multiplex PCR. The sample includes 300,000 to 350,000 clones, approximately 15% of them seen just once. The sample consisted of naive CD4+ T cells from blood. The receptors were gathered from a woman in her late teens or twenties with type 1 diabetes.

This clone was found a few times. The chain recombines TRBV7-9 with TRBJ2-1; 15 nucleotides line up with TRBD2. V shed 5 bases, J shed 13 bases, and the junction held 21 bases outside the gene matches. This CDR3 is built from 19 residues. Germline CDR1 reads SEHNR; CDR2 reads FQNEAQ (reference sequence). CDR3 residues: CASSPRTSGRAGWSKEQFF. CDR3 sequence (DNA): TGTGCCAGCAGCCCGCGGACTAGCGGGAGGGCCGGGTGGAGCAAAGAACAGTTCTTC.

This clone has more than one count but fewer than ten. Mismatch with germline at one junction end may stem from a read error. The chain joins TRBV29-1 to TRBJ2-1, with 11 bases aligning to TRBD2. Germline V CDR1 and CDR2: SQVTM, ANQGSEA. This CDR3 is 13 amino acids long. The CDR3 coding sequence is TGCAGCGTTGAAGAACCCGCTAGCGGGAGGCTGGTCTTC. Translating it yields CSVEEPASGRLVF.